Listed below are T cell receptor beta chains from one sample, sequenced in a study of human CD8 memory T cell subsets. Using the 5' RACE reads, TCRdb records one entry per CDR3 protein without DNA. The sample's table shows around 19,000 distinct CDR3 sequences. Sequenced: CD8+ T cells from PBMCs. These receptors were obtained from a human donor in good health. Each CDR3 is given with its conserved first and last residue. The order of the fields is CDR3 protein, V gene, clone size, J gene. Clone size is not always given. Where it is, it says once, few, many or a class for expanded clones.

CATSDLAYEQYF,TRBV28,-,TRBJ2-7
CASSLVLGSHNTQYF,TRBV7-9,medium-sized,TRBJ2-3
CASSSLGRDWEQYF,TRBV7-6,-,TRBJ2-7
CSVVQERDTIYF,TRBV29-1,-,TRBJ1-3
CASSPPVATYEQYF,TRBV7-9,-,TRBJ2-7
CSARDLAGPLSEQFF,TRBV20-1,-,TRBJ2-1
CASSYPTGGNYGYTF,TRBV6-5,-,TRBJ1-2
CASSYGRSEQFF,TRBV6-2/TRBV6-3,-,TRBJ2-1
CASSNRVLVDTEAFF,TRBV18,-,TRBJ1-1
CASRPTGPAVEDFLFF,TRBV6-6,-,TRBJ1-4
CSARGPGTGLGYTF,TRBV20-1,-,TRBJ1-2
CSATPVAGELFF,TRBV20-1,-,TRBJ2-2
CSVGSGLTDTQYF,TRBV29-1,-,TRBJ2-3
CAIVSGGNLNEQFF,TRBV10-3,-,TRBJ2-1
CASSSGRENYGYTF,TRBV7-9,-,TRBJ1-2
CASSQRWTGTDTQYF,TRBV27,-,TRBJ2-3
CASSLTGGDGDEQYF,TRBV7-9,-,TRBJ2-7
CASSHNSGGYEQYF,TRBV4-1,-,TRBJ2-7
CASSPQWGNNEQFF,TRBV4-3,-,TRBJ2-1
CASSLLLAGGPDTQYF,TRBV28,-,TRBJ2-3
CASSLAAGAYNEQFF,TRBV5-4,-,TRBJ2-1
CASSQGRGNTEAFF,TRBV4-3,-,TRBJ1-1
CATSRGSNTEAFF,TRBV24-1,-,TRBJ1-1
CASSQAGGLSSYNEQFF,TRBV3-1,-,TRBJ2-1
CASSVELGQETQYF,TRBV9,-,TRBJ2-5
CASSLTGGASYTF,TRBV5-1,-,TRBJ1-2
CSVLPRSISTDTQYF,TRBV29-1,-,TRBJ2-3
CASSLIAGNLPSTDTQYF,TRBV28,-,TRBJ2-3
CSAVWAGGTGTEAFF,TRBV29-1,-,TRBJ1-1
CATSSDPGTSGRVGEQFF,TRBV15,-,TRBJ2-1
CASSPRPGKSYEQYF,TRBV3-1,-,TRBJ2-7
CASSYGTNFQETQYF,TRBV7-6,-,TRBJ2-5
CASSLAWEEQYF,TRBV11-2,-,TRBJ2-7